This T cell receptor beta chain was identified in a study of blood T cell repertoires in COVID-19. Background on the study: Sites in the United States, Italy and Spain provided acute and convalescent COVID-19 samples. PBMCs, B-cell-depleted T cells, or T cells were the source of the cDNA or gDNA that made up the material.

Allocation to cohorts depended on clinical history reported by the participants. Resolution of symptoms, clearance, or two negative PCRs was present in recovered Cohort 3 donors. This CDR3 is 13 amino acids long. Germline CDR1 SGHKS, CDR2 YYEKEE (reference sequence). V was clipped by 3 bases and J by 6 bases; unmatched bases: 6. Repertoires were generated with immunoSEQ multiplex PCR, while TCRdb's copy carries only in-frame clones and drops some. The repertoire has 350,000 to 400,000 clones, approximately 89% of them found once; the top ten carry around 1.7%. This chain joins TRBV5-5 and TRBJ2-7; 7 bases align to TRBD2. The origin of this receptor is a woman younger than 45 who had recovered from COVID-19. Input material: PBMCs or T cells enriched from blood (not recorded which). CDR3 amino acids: CASSSGGGPEQYF. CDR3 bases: TGTGCCAGCAGCTCGGGGGGTGGCCCCGAGCAGTACTTC. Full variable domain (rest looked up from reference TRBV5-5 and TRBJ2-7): DAGVTQSPTHLIKTRGQQVTLRCSPISGHKSVSWYQQVLGQGPQFIFQYYEKEERGRGNFPDRFSARQFPNYSSELNVNALLLGDSALYLCASSSGGGPEQYFGPGTRLTVT.